The following is a T cell receptor (beta chain) sequence with its context. The antigen this receptor binds is unknown. The sample is drawn from a study of cytomegalovirus exposure and HLA in healthy donors (dated by TCRdb to about 2017). Turning to the overall study: An earlier analysis of 587 of the donors reported about 250 Gb of sequence data and roughly 110 million unique TCR beta sequences from about 200 million T cells. Alongside the repertoire data, information on donor age, sex, ethnicity and CMV serostatus was compiled. Class I and class II HLA loci were covered by the typing at four-digit resolution. The later analysis used no new phenotypic data to find candidate immune exposures, relying instead on TCR beta sequences and their occurrence across donors. An earlier analysis of nearly 600 of the donors applied high-throughput TCR beta sequencing to assess whether each TCR beta V gene segment acted as functional or pseudogenic. Several DR-DQ haplotypes were handled as single units for association and clustering, since linkage in the cohort was strong. Among 398 genotyped donors of the cohort, an average of approximately 250,000 unique TCR beta nucleotide sequences were sequenced per donor, about a sixth of them non-productive. The study aimed to test whether signatures of past pathogen exposure could be identified by cataloging public T cell receptors. An early release covering about 600 HLA-typed donors comprised about 290 gigabases of sequencing data and roughly 85 million unique TCR sequences. Typing coverage varied by locus: about 620-630 donors for A, B, C, DRB1 and DQB1; some 520 for DQA1; over 600 for DPA1; approximately 470 for DPB1. Besides the first cohort of 500 to 700 subjects, a separate validation cohort made up of over 100 different subjects was used. In a later analysis, previously published TCR beta repertoires from roughly 710 donors were re-analyzed and high-resolution HLA genotyping was added so that TCR occurrence patterns could be studied. Among the approximately 430 genotyped donors, about 83% belonged to the genetic ancestry cluster associated with self-reported Caucasian donors. Every discovery cohort repertoire had been produced on one sequencing platform. The study combined high-throughput TCR immunosequencing, statistical association of individual TCRs with disease status, and machine learning to predict cytomegalovirus infection status. Genome-wide SNP genotypes for about 55% of the roughly 670 donors were used in a later genetic analysis, which treated that subset as a discovery cohort. The study profiled the T cell repertoires of approximately 700 subjects by immunosequencing and related them to cytomegalovirus serostatus.

Receptor amplification or capture employed the immunoSEQ multiplex PCR assay. The multiplex PCR relied on a mix of 60 forward primers for TCR Vbeta segments and 13 reverse primers for TCR Jbeta segments. Amplification of the CDR3 region of rearranged TCR beta genes was performed with a multiplex PCR assay on genomic DNA. On the Illumina HiSeq System, the amplified TCR beta libraries were sequenced as 87-base-pair reads. For the original study's pipeline: A later analysis counted approximately 74 million unique TCR beta chains across the 666 repertoires, and 10 million to 12 million of these chains were shared by at least two donors. Raw reads were error-corrected and collapsed into unique sequences with a nearest-neighbor algorithm that merged closely related sequences to remove PCR and sequencing errors. Alignment of CDR3 sequences to IMGT reference sequences was used to assign V, D and J gene segments. Each retained sequence needed at least a six-nucleotide match to both a V gene segment and a J gene segment. A rearrangement counted as productive if the CDR3 had no stop codons and remained in frame with V and J, and every other rearrangement counted as non-productive. CDR3 was defined by IMGT convention, running from the second conserved V-encoded cysteine to the conserved J-encoded phenylalanine. In an earlier analysis of 500 to 650 of the donors, sequences lacking an unambiguous match to a single V gene segment were excluded. An earlier analysis of approximately 590 of the donors classified V segments as functional when productive rearrangements were above 56.7% and as segregating when the standard deviation between donors was above 5%. A statistical classification framework was built to diagnose cytomegalovirus status from the catalog of TCR beta chain sequences. V and J gene assignment, in a later analysis, came from comparing TCR nucleotide sequences with IMGT/GENE-DB human TR gene sequences. The TCRdist pipeline was used in a later analysis to assign CDR3 sequences and most-parsimonious VDJ recombination scenarios. In a later analysis, each TCR beta chain was defined by its CDR3 amino acid sequence together with its V-gene family, and reads lacking a unique V-gene family were excluded. A later analysis removed nearly 600 highly shared, low-generation-probability nucleotide sequences to deal with suspected cross-contamination and a sequencing artifact. A later analysis calculated a clonal expansion index for each public chain from normalized within-repertoire ranks of inferred template counts. A later analysis computed generation probabilities with a VDJ recombination model fitted to out-of-frame rearrangements, and checked the results against IGoR. In a later analysis, hypergeometric tests were used to score TCR-TCR, TCR-HLA and TCR-CMV co-occurrence, with a repertoire-size bias correction applied to TCR pairs. False discovery rates were estimated in a later analysis by permuting HLA or CMV assignments 20 times. A later analysis grouped co-occurring TCRs with DBSCAN, adding TCRdist sequence similarity when clustering within HLA-allele-positive subsets. Co-occurrence clustering excluded repertoires with fewer than 30,000 or more than 120,000 public chains, plus five with anomalous nucleotide sharing. TCRdb obtained this table from immuneACCESS and retained in-frame rearrangements with V and J assigned. These tables miss some clones; where compared with another copy, unresolved V genes account for less than half of the shortfall, and the remainder is unexplained. Clonal size and the V and J genes are those of that table, whereas D and trimming came from the DNA. The record for this sample contains over 100,000 clones. The ten largest clones take up under 2% of the sample.

Study-level results and caveats: In a later analysis, most CMV-associated TCR beta chains were found to appear HLA-restricted, with HLA associations seemingly driven largely by CMV exposure. A further reported finding was that TCR beta sequences accurately predicted the HLA-A and HLA-B alleles for most subjects in the first cohort. Sequencing depth was assumed to be roughly uniform across donors in the presence/absence analyses, though that assumption may not hold. The study gave a list of some 150 TCR beta chains associated with cytomegalovirus. The earlier analysis of about 600 of the donors excluded about 16 rarely observed V segments, including chromosome 9 orphons, because counts were too low. Linkage disequilibrium might explain the correlated functional status among segregating V segments, but an unknown experimental factor could not be excluded. Most TCR sequences were seen in very few donors, while some public TCRs were found in many individuals. Because some donors lacked HLA typing at each locus, the association tests relied only on the typed subset. In both the original and validation cohorts, the classifier was reported to diagnose cytomegalovirus status with high specificity and sensitivity. An earlier analysis of approximately 500 of the donors showed that most TCR beta V segments appeared in productive rearrangements either about 90% or about 30% of the time, which broadly matched IMGT annotations. In a later genetic analysis, a missense DCLRE1C variant was associated with V-gene and J-gene trimming of TCR beta chains, and the association was replicated in an independent cohort. A later analysis associated around 16,000 TCR beta sequences with specific HLA alleles at a false discovery rate of 0.05. In a later analysis, the rate of TCR association differed among HLA loci, with DRB1 alleles having the most associated TCRs and HLA-C alleles having the fewest. For the cohort, immune exposure information was limited to CMV serostatus. A cluster of highly shared sequence variants was judged likely to be a technical artifact of the sequencing pipeline. The authors suggested that the approach could potentially be extended to other disease states and immunological phenotypes. When HLA alleles, especially DR and DQ, strongly co-occurred, attributing TCR associations to individual alleles was difficult. In vitro tests confirmed that a few of the cytomegalovirus-associated TCR beta chains recognize cytomegalovirus antigens. According to a later genetic analysis, donors in an Asian-associated ancestry cluster had fewer N-insertions in productive TCRs than the roughly 660-donor mean. This cohort had only TCR beta chains sequenced, and the lack of alpha or paired-chain data limited which features could be detected. In a later analysis, HLA-associated TCR beta chains were found to be more clonally expanded and to have lower generation probabilities than equally common non-associated chains. Some IMGT-functional V segments, including TRBV6-2 and TRBV6-3, could not be distinguished by the 87-base-pair reads and were therefore excluded. A later analysis reported that several top co-occurrence clusters appeared linked to parvovirus B19, influenza, CMV and Epstein-Barr virus.

Looking up the germline V gene yields CDR1 LGHNA and CDR2 YSLEER. The junction shows trimming of 4 bases on V and 8 bases on J, plus 20 bases between the germline ends. The CDR3 runs 15 residues from the cysteine to the phenylalanine. Here the CDR3 DNA is all that survives: 45 bases in frame from base 1. The cohort consisted of approximately 690 healthy bone marrow donors. At the time of sampling, every cohort member was nominally healthy, though immune exposures that went unrecorded were likely present. The donor tested CMV seronegative, placing the donor among the 350 to 400 seronegative members of the cohort. Every donor gave a peripheral blood sample, and the peripheral blood mononuclear cells from that sample were used for TCR beta sequencing. The Qiagen DNeasy Blood Extraction Kit was used to extract genomic DNA from the blood cell samples.

This chain is built from TRBV4-3 and TRBJ1-2, and possibly TRBD1, on 5 matching bases. The receptor was derived from a man aged 18 to 29 in good health and CMV-seronegative. Sample: PBMCs. The DNA sequence is given as TGCGCCAGCAGCCCCCCCTCTCGGCAGGGAGGGGGCTACACCTTC. Translated, this is CASSPPSRQGGGYTF.